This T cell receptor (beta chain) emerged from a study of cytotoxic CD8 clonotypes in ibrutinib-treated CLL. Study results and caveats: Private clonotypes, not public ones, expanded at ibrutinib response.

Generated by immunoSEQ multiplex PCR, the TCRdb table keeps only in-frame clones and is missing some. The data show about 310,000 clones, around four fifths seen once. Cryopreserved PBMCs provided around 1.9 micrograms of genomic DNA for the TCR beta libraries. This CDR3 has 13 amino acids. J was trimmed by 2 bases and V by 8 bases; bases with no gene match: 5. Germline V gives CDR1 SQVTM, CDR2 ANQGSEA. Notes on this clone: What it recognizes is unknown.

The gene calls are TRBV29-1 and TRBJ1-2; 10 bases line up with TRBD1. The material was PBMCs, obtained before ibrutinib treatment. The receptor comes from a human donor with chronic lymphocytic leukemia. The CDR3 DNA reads TGCAGCACTGCGGACAGGGGGAACTATGGCTACACCTTC. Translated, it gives CSTADRGNYGYTF.